The rows below give T cell receptor beta chains drawn from one sample of a study of T cells in Graves' hyperthyroidism and ophthalmopathy. TCRdb re-called the multiplex PCR reads through MiXCR, storing one row per CDR3 protein. The sample shows a few hundred thousand distinct CDR3 sequences, about half of them seen only once. The sequencing sample was made of peripheral blood or thyroid tissue (not recorded which). The receptors stem from a woman between 18 and 29 years old with Graves' hyperthyroidism. The CDR3 runs from the conserved cysteine through the conserved F or W. D genes are given only for firm matches.

CDR3 length	J gene	V gene	D gene	CDR3 protein
18	TRBJ1-2	TRBV2	NA	CASRLLESQGDLNYGYTF
15	TRBJ1-1	TRBV7-2	TRBD1	CASSLDRGQHTEAFF
17	TRBJ1-6	TRBV2	TRBD1	CASTEYGTGGLNSPLHF
18	TRBJ2-5	TRBV5-1	TRBD2	CASSLVASGSLNQETQYF
12	TRBJ2-5	TRBV2	NA	CASIVAGETQYF
17	TRBJ2-7	TRBV7-8	NA	CASSPNSLLGKGYEQYF
15	TRBJ1-1	TRBV20-1	NA	CSARVPGAPETEAFF
12	TRBJ2-1	TRBV20-1	NA	CSASLGGGEQFF
16	TRBJ1-2	TRBV24-1	NA	CATCRPQAGWGYGYTF
14	TRBJ2-7	TRBV4-1	TRBD2	CASSRARTSGEQYF
14	TRBJ2-1	TRBV29-1	NA	CSVESQGEVNEQFF
15	TRBJ1-2	TRBV10-3	NA	CAISEPEGRIGGYTF
12	TRBJ1-2	TRBV7-2	NA	CASSLTGGGYTF
14	TRBJ1-4	TRBV7-2	NA	CASSLGGGHEKLFF
15	TRBJ1-2	TRBV4-1	NA	CTSSQRGKKSYGYTF
16	TRBJ1-4	TRBV11-2	NA	CASSFSGGSPNEKLFF
13	TRBJ2-7	TRBV4-1	NA	CASSPGMAYEQYF
17	TRBJ2-1	TRBV15	TRBD2	CATSRDPLAGGHNEQFF
11	TRBJ2-5	TRBV6-2/TRBV6-3	TRBD1	CAIGQGETQYF
14	TRBJ1-1	TRBV9	NA	CASSGRTATNEAFF
13	TRBJ1-5	TRBV20-1	NA	CSARVGGNQPQHF
16	TRBJ1-6	TRBV5-1	TRBD1	CASSLWDGRGRSPLHF
14	TRBJ1-1	TRBV4-1	NA	CASSQVLSNTEAFF
15	TRBJ2-7	TRBV7-3	TRBD1	CASSPRGQGVGEQYF
11	TRBJ1-2	TRBV24-1	NA	CATSDRDSYTF
11	TRBJ2-7	TRBV20-1	NA	CSARFGYEQYF
13	TRBJ1-2	TRBV2	NA	CASSVGANYGYTF
13	TRBJ1-4	TRBV29-1	TRBD1	CSVSDRDNEELFF
12	TRBJ1-2	TRBV12-3/TRBV12-4	NA	CASGRARGDYTF
16	TRBJ2-5	TRBV5-4	TRBD1	CASSKTGVENMETQYF
10	NA	TRBV19	NA	CATGPHEQFF
15	TRBJ1-2	TRBV2	NA	CASSPTRGLFYGYTF